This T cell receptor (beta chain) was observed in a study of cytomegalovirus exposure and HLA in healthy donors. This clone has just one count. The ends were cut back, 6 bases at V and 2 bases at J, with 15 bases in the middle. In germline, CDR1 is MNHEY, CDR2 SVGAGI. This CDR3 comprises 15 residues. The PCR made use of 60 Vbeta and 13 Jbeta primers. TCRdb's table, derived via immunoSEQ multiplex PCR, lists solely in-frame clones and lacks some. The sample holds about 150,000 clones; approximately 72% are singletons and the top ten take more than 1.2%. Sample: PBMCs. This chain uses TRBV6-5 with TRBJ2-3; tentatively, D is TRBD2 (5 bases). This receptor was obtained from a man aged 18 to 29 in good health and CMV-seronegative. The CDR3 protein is CASSQTRTPTDTQYF. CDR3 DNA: TGTGCCAGCAGCCAAACCCGGACTCCCACAGATACGCAGTATTTT.